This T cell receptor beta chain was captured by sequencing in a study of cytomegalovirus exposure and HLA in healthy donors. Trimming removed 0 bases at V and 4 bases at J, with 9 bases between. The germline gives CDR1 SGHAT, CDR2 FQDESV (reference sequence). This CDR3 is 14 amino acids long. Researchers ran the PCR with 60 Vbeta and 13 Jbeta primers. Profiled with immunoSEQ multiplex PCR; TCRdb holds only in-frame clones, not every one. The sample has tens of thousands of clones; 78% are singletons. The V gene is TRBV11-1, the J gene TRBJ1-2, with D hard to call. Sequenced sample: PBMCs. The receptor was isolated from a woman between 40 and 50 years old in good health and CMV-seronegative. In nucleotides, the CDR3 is TGTGCCAGCAGCTTAGCTGCGTACGGCTATGGCTACACCTTC. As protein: CASSLAAYGYGYTF.